This T cell receptor beta chain stems from a study of blood T cells in healthy people across ages. The germline gives CDR1 DFQATT, CDR2 SNEGSKA (reference sequence). This CDR3 has 12 residues. V was clipped by 5 bases and J by 5 bases, with 11 bases between them. Together with a sample-barcoded 5' primer, a J-beta primer mix was included in a second PCR lasting about 7 to 11 cycles. TCRdb independently ran MiXCR on the 5' RACE reads; one entry per CDR3 protein. The data contain about 730,000 distinct CDR3 sequences, roughly two fifths of them singletons. This clonotype was detected only a few times. No antigen is known for it. A much larger clone is a single base away; this may be a read error. Notes on the study in general: Long-lived donors had more naive CD4+ cells and higher diversity than aged donors.

Sequenced sample: blood. This TCR was recovered from a woman aged 55-69 years in good health. The V call is TRBV20-1, the J call TRBJ2-3; D may be TRBD2 (7 bases). The CDR3 region is CSAWGGLDTQYF. In nucleotides, the CDR3 is TGCAGTGCTTGGGGGGGGCTAGATACGCAGTATTTT.